This T cell receptor beta chain was captured in a study of early T cells in non-severe SARS-CoV-2 infection. MiXCR was run by TCRdb on the 5' RACE reads, yielding one entry per CDR3 protein. Of around 60,000 distinct CDR3 sequences listed, 20% to 25% are singletons. This clonotype was recorded a few times. This CDR3 region has 14 residues. V dropped 8 bases and J dropped 6 bases, with 19 bases sitting between them. CDR1 is ENHRY and CDR2 is SYGVKD in the germline V gene. This receptor was taken from an adult who was a healthcare worker with PCR-confirmed SARS-CoV-2 infection or an uninfected control (not recorded which). The rearrangement joins TRBV10-3 to TRBJ1-2, with D perhaps matching TRBD1 (5 bases). The source material was whole blood, sampled at baseline. The CDR3 DNA reads as TGTGCCATCTCCCGGACACCTCAGGGCAATGGCTACACCTTC. Protein: CAISRTPQGNGYTF.